The clone carrying this T cell receptor (beta chain) was counted between two and nine times. Its antigen is still unknown. This sample stems from a study of naive and memory T cell subsets. This CDR3 is built from 13 residues. The V end lost 5 bases, the J end lost 2 bases, and 7 bases lay between the germline ends. The germline CDR1 and CDR2 sequences are LNHDA and SQIVND (reference sequence). Both TRBC1 and TRBC2 were covered by a beta constant-region primer of two equimolar oligonucleotides. TCRdb itself ran the UMI-ligation and nested PCR reads through MiXCR, one entry per CDR3 protein. The repertoire consists of 120,000 to 150,000 distinct CDR3 sequences, with around 15% occurring once and the leading ten covering roughly 0.13%. Findings and limits, study-wide: Naive and memory subsets had different power law exponents for TCR abundance. Activation and differentiation may alter RNA-based TCR counts.

Cells stained for CD3, CD4, CD8, CD45RA and CD27 were sorted into four subsets. Material: naive CD4+ T cells from blood. V usage is TRBV19 and J usage is TRBJ2-1; no clear D gene. The TCR sequence derives from a human donor in good health. CDR3 protein: CASSGFPYNEQFF. As DNA, the CDR3 is TGTGCCAGTAGTGGTTTCCCCTACAATGAGCAGTTCTTC.